This TCR beta chain was identified during a study of cytomegalovirus exposure and HLA in healthy donors. The PCR had 60 Vbeta and 13 Jbeta primers. Sequenced by immunoSEQ multiplex PCR; TCRdb stores in-frame clones only, minus some. This listing includes about 77,000 clones. To note about this clone: The antigen is not known.

Study-wide results and limits: Analysis was carried out at a later point, and it linked a missense DCLRE1C variant to TCR beta V- and J-gene trimming. Several V segments, TRBV6-2 and TRBV6-3 among them, could not be told apart and were dropped. Rarity marked most TCR sequences, yet some public TCRs occurred in many donors.

The CDR3 consists of 14 residues. Germline values: CDR1 GTSNPN, CDR2 SVGIG (reference sequence). V dropped 3 bases and J dropped 7; count of bases not matched to a gene: 9. The sequence was collected from a man between 45 and 60 years old in good health and CMV-seropositive. Specimen: PBMCs. The V and J genes are TRBV30 and TRBJ1-5; TRBD1 matches at 7 bases. For the CDR3, the DNA is TGTGCCTGGAGCCGCACGACAGGGTACCAGCCCCAGCATTTT. Residues: CAWSRTTGYQPQHF.